The 10 T cell receptor beta chains listed next were all sequenced from one sample in a study of blood T cell repertoires in COVID-19 (TCRdb year 2020). The library was generated by the immunoSEQ multiplex PCR assay. TCRdb obtained this table from immuneACCESS and retained in-frame rearrangements with V and J assigned. These tables miss some clones; where compared with another copy, unresolved V genes account for less than half of the shortfall, and the remainder is unexplained. For this sample the table gives about 140,000 clones, of which about 86% were detected only once. The ten largest clones represent 4% of the sample. Sequenced: peripheral blood. These receptor sequences come from a woman aged 55-70 years with acute or convalescent COVID-19.

V is TRBV2 and J is TRBJ2-1; tentative D call: TRBD2 (5 bases). Germline assignment: CDR1 SNHLY and CDR2 FYNNEI. V shed 3 bases and J shed 5 bases, with 14 bases lying between them. This CDR3 comprises 15 residues. CDR3 residues: CASSERWRVDNEQFF. The CDR3, as DNA: TGTGCCAGCAGTGAGAGGTGGCGGGTCGACAATGAGCAGTTCTTC.

This clone was seen once. The chain is built from TRBV7-6 and TRBJ2-7; 8 bases map to TRBD2. J gave up 2 bases and V 5 bases, and 8 bases lay outside the gene matches. From germline, CDR1 is SGHVS and CDR2 FNYEAQ. This CDR3 contains 15 residues. CDR3: CASSPGTRGAYEQYF. The CDR3 DNA reads as TGTGCCAGCAGCCCCGGGACTAGAGGAGCCTACGAGCAGTACTTC.

This sequence joins TRBV27 and TRBJ2-3; TRBD1 aligns across 8 bases. The germline V gene encodes CDR1 MNHEY and CDR2 SMNVEV (reference sequence). The CDR3 sequence is 17 residues long. J gave up 2 bases and V 0 bases, and 7 bases lay outside the gene matches. The CDR3 reads CASSLSTGGWSTDTQYF. The CDR3 DNA reads TGTGCCAGCAGTTTATCTACAGGGGGTTGGTCCACAGATACGCAGTATTTT.

The chain recombines TRBV6-5 with TRBJ2-2; 7 bases agree with TRBD1. Trimming removed 1 base from V and 5 bases from J; junction bases left unmatched: 7. This CDR3 spans 16 amino acids. Germline loops: CDR1 MNHEY, CDR2 SVGAGI. The CDR3 bases are TGTGCCAGCAGTTACTACCGGGACAGAGGTACCGGGGAGCTGTTTTTT. This encodes CASSYYRDRGTGELFF.

This chain links TRBV30 with TRBJ1-5; the D gene is possibly TRBD1 (6 bases). The V end was cut by 0 bases, the J end by 1 base, with 19 bases between. Germline loops: CDR1 GTSNPN, CDR2 SVGIG (reference sequence). The CDR3 loop spans 18 amino acids. The CDR3 is CAWSVQGGYAISNQPQHF. In DNA form, the CDR3 reads TGTGCCTGGAGTGTACAGGGAGGGTATGCTATAAGCAATCAGCCCCAGCATTTT.

The chain joins TRBV9 to TRBJ1-2; tentatively, D is TRBD1 (5 bases). V lost 0 bases to trimming and J lost 3 bases, with 12 bases between them. This CDR3 has 15 amino acids. The germline V gene encodes CDR1 SGDLS and CDR2 YYNGEE. The CDR3 reads CASSVASGVYYGYTF. In DNA, the CDR3 is TGTGCCAGCAGCGTAGCGTCGGGGGTTTACTATGGCTACACCTTC.

The rearrangement joins TRBV19 to TRBJ2-2; D is undetermined. The V gene lost 1 base and the J gene lost 5 bases, with 11 bases spanning the gap. In germline, CDR1 is LNHDA, CDR2 SQIVND (reference sequence). This CDR3 comprises 15 residues. The DNA for the CDR3 is TGTGCCAGTAGTATAGGTCACAGACCTACCGGGGAGCTGTTTTTT. Translation gives CASSIGHRPTGELFF. Variable domain in full (rest from reference TRBV19 and TRBJ2-2): DGGITQSPKYLFRKEGQNVTLSCEQNLNHDAMYWYRQDPGQGLRLIYYSQIVNDFQKGDIAEGYSVSREKKESFPLTVTSAQKNPTAFYLCASSIGHRPTGELFFGEGSRLTVL.

This chain links TRBV10-3 with TRBJ2-7; TRBD2 is a possible D gene (5 bases). Trimming cost V 9 bases and J 4 bases, with 22 bases left between them. CDR1 ENHRY and CDR2 SYGVKD come from the germline V gene. The CDR3 consists of 15 residues. The DNA of the CDR3 is TGTGCCATTTCCGGAGTCGAGAGGGCGAGGTACGAGCAGTACTTC. Its protein product is CAISGVERARYEQYF.

The chain is built from TRBV9 and TRBJ2-1, with 11 bases fitting TRBD2. Germline CDR1 reads SGDLS; CDR2 reads YYNGEE. With V trimmed by 2 bases and J by 6 bases, 10 bases remained unmatched. There are 17 residues in the CDR3. CDR3 DNA: TGTGCCAGCAGCGTTGGGGGGGTCGGACTAGCGGGCAATGAGCAGTTCTTC. Translating it yields CASSVGGVGLAGNEQFF. The variable domain in full, with the rest retrieved from reference TRBV9 and TRBJ2-1, is DSGVTQTPKHLITATGQRVTLRCSPRSGDLSVYWYQQSLDQGLQFLIQYYNGEERAKGNILERFSAQQFPDLHSELNLSSLELGDSALYFCASSVGGVGLAGNEQFFGPGTRLTVL.

The CDR3 sequence is CASSQDQGAFYGYTF. In DNA, the CDR3 is TGCGCCAGCAGCCAAGATCAGGGGGCATTCTATGGCTACACCTTC. The V call is TRBV4-3, the J call TRBJ1-2, with 8 nucleotides matching TRBD1. V trimming: 0 bases; J trimming: 4 bases; junction bases outside the gene matches: 4. The CDR3 loop spans 15 amino acids. The germline V gene encodes CDR1 LGHNA and CDR2 YSLEER.